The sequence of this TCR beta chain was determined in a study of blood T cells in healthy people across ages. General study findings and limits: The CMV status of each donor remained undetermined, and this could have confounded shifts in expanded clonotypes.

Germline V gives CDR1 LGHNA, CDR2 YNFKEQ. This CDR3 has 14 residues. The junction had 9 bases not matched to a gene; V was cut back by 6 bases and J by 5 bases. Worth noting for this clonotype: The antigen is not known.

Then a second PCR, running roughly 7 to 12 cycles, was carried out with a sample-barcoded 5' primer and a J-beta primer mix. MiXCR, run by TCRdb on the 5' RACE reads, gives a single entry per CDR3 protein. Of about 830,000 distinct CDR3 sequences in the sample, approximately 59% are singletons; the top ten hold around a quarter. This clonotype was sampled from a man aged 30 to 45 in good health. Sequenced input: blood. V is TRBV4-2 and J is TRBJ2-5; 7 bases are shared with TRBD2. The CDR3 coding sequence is TGTGCCAGCAGTCCCGGCGGTAGCGGGGAGACCCAGTACTTC. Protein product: CASSPGGSGETQYF.